Presented here are 19 T cell receptor beta chains from one specimen sequenced in a study of beta chain features in type 1 diabetes. Every isolated RNA sample was fully reverse transcribed, so sequencing captured expressed TCRB transcripts. Here immunoSEQ multiplex PCR was the method, and the copy in TCRdb shows in-frame clones only, minus some. The data contain about 320,000 clones, 11% to 15% of them singletons. The sequencing input was central memory CD4+ T cells from blood. These receptors all come from a man between 25 and 39 years old in good health.

The rearrangement joins TRBV9 to TRBJ2-2; D remains ambiguous. The germline V gene encodes CDR1 SGDLS and CDR2 YYNGEE. CDR3 length: 14 amino acids. The germline V and J ends were trimmed by 4 bases and 5 bases, with 12 bases remaining between them. CDR3 sequence (DNA): TGTGCCAGCAGCCAAAGTACGGTAACCGGGGAGCTGTTTTTT. Residues: CASSQSTVTGELFF.

This clone has just a few counts. The V call is TRBV7-6, the J call TRBJ2-5; 7 bases agree with TRBD1. Germline trimming cut 2 bases from V and 4 bases from J; bases unmatched to any gene: 1. CDR3 length equals 13 residues. Germline V gives CDR1 SGHVS, CDR2 FNYEAQ. The CDR3 nucleotides read TGTGCCAGCAGCTTATCAGGGGGAGAGACCCAGTACTTC. Its translation: CASSLSGGETQYF.

This sequence joins TRBV29-1 and TRBJ1-1; possible D gene TRBD1, 6 bases. The germline gives CDR1 SQVTM, CDR2 ANQGSEA. The CDR3 length is 14 residues. The V end lost 8 bases, the J end lost 4 bases, and 20 bases lay between the germline ends. The CDR3 DNA is TGCAGCCAGTGGGACTTATTGGGGGCCACTGAAGCTTTCTTT. This gives the protein CSQWDLLGATEAFF.

V usage is TRBV7-8 and J usage is TRBJ1-5; D is possibly TRBD1 (5 bases). Trimming pared 5 bases from V and 7 bases from J, leaving 12 bases between. The CDR3 contains 13 residues. CDR1 SGHVS and CDR2 FQNEAQ come from the germline V gene. The CDR3 spells CASSPRRGQPQHF. Here the CDR3 DNA reads TGTGCCAGCAGCCCGCGGAGGGGACAGCCCCAGCATTTT. The complete variable domain, with remaining parts taken from reference TRBV7-8 and TRBJ1-5, reads GAGVSQSPRYKVAKRGQDVALRCDPISGHVSLFWYQQALGQGPEFLTYFQNEAQLDKSGLPSDRFFAERPEGSVSTLKIQRTQQEDSAVYLCASSPRRGQPQHFGDGTRLSIL.

This clone appeared a few times. The V gene is TRBV6-5, the J gene TRBJ2-5; D is unresolved. The CDR3 spans 12 residues. The germline gives CDR1 MNHEY, CDR2 SVGAGI. V was cut by 10 bases and J by 0 bases, with 9 bases left in between. The CDR3 here is CAIRTDQETQYF. CDR3 coding DNA: TGTGCCATCAGGACGGACCAAGAGACCCAGTACTTC.

This clone showed up just a few times. The genes are TRBV19 and TRBJ1-5; 9 bases agree with TRBD1. The V and J ends lost 6 bases and 7 bases, in that order; junction bases with no gene match: 10. This CDR3 is built from 15 residues. Germline values: CDR1 LNHDA, CDR2 SQIVND (reference sequence). CDR3 bases: TGTGCCAGTAGACAAGGGACAGGGTTTTTACAGCCCCAGCATTTT. It specifies CASRQGTGFLQPQHF.

The rearrangement links TRBV7-9 to TRBJ2-1; 8 nucleotides match TRBD1. Germline V gene lookup returns CDR1 SEHNR and CDR2 FQNEAQ (reference sequence). The CDR3 runs 16 residues. The V gene end was trimmed by 7 bases and the J gene end by 3 bases; junction bases not matched to a gene: 11. The CDR3 loop is CASTGPPDRVYNEQFF. CDR3 DNA sequence: TGTGCCAGCACGGGGCCGCCGGACAGGGTCTACAATGAGCAGTTCTTC.

This clone was recorded many times. The genes are TRBV7-9 and TRBJ1-6; 9 bases agree with TRBD1. This CDR3 has 14 amino acids. The germline V gene has CDR1 SEHNR and CDR2 FQNEAQ (reference sequence). V shed 5 bases, J shed 11 bases, and the junction held 7 bases outside the gene matches. CDR3: CASSRTGGEAPLHF. The CDR3 nucleotides are TGTGCCAGCAGCCGTACAGGGGGCGAAGCACCCCTCCACTTT. Based on the CDR3 plus reference TRBV7-9 and TRBJ1-6, the full variable domain is DTGVSQNPRHKITKRGQNVTFRCDPISEHNRLYWYRQTLGQGPEFLTYFQNEAQLEKSRLLSDRFSAERPKGSFSTLEIQRTEQGDSAMYLCASSRTGGEAPLHFGNGTRLTVT.

This chain links TRBV4-1 with TRBJ2-7; D is possibly TRBD2 (7 bases). Germline V gives CDR1 MGHRA, CDR2 YSYEKL. V lost 0 bases and J 6 bases, leaving 15 bases between the germline ends. The CDR3 contains 15 residues. The CDR3: CASSQDAGANGEQYF. CDR3 DNA: TGCGCCAGCAGCCAAGATGCGGGGGCGAACGGCGAGCAGTACTTC.

The genes are TRBV11-3 and TRBJ1-4; D not resolved. The CDR3 totals 14 residues. V was cut by 1 base and J by 0 bases, with 3 bases left in between. Germline V lookup: CDR1 SGHNT, CDR2 YENEEA. Here the CDR3 DNA reads TGTGCCAGCAGCTTAGGTGCAACTAATGAAAAACTGTTTTTT. This translates into CASSLGATNEKLFF.

This clone appeared a few times. The chain joins TRBV7-2 to TRBJ2-2, with D perhaps TRBD2 (6 bases). CDR1 is SGHTA and CDR2 is FQGNSA in the germline V gene. Trimming pared 5 bases from V and 6 bases from J, leaving 13 bases between. This CDR3 comprises 14 residues. The CDR3 loop reads CASSHITGAGELFF. For the CDR3, the DNA is TGTGCCAGCAGCCACATAACGGGGGCCGGGGAGCTGTTTTTT.

V and J are TRBV28 and TRBJ2-5; 7 nucleotides line up with TRBD2. Germline V gene sequence: CDR1 MDHEN, CDR2 SYDVKM. The V segment lost 5 bases and the J segment 5 bases; nucleotides outside the gene matches: 11. The CDR3 covers 15 residues. CDR3 bases: TGTGCCAGCAGTCCCCCCCCTAGCGGTTTGGAGACCCAGTACTTC. Its protein is CASSPPPSGLETQYF.

Only a few counts were recorded for this clone. The junction and the germline gene differ at one end; a read error may be behind it. The rearrangement uses TRBV6-1 and TRBJ2-3; TRBD1 matches 11 bases. The CDR3 contains 16 residues. CDR1 and CDR2 from the germline V gene are MNHNS and SASEGT. CDR3 loop: CAISAGTGGMRDTQYF. CDR3 DNA sequence: TGTGCCATCAGTGCCGGGACAGGGGGAATGCGCGATACGCAGTATTTT.

This clone came up a few times. The chain recombines TRBV7-7 with TRBJ2-5; no reliable D call. In germline, CDR1 is SSHAT, CDR2 FNYEAQ (reference sequence). V shed 1 base and J shed 5 bases, with 5 bases lying between them. The CDR3 consists of 12 residues. This chain's CDR3 is CASSLGRETQYF. The CDR3 DNA reads TGTGCCAGCAGCTTAGGACGGGAGACCCAGTACTTC.

This clone has a handful of counts. The chain uses TRBV7-2 and TRBJ2-1; either TRBD1 or TRBD2 may supply D (6 bases each). Deletions cut 1 base from V and 10 bases from J, with 23 bases between. This CDR3 spans 17 amino acids. Germline V gene sequence: CDR1 SGHTA, CDR2 FQGNSA. This CDR3 is CASSLGKLGGWTFEQFF. The DNA of the CDR3 is TGTGCCAGCAGCTTAGGCAAACTAGGGGGGTGGACATTCGAGCAGTTCTTC.

The table lists this clone with many counts. The chain combines TRBV7-2 with TRBJ2-7; 9 bases align to TRBD1. The trim removed 6 bases at V and 1 base at J, leaving 4 bases unmatched. CDR1 is SGHTA, CDR2 FQGNSA, per germline. This CDR3 comprises 14 residues. The CDR3 sequence: CASSGDRASYEQYF. CDR3 sequence (DNA): TGTGCCAGCAGTGGGGACAGGGCGTCCTACGAGCAGTACTTC.

This clone came up many times. The chain joins TRBV7-3 to TRBJ2-5; D may be TRBD1 (5 bases). V lost 8 bases and J lost 4, with 14 bases in between. Germline V gene sequence: CDR1 SGHTA, CDR2 FQGTGA. The CDR3 length is 13 residues. The CDR3 DNA reads TGTGCCAGCTCTTCTACAGGCTTAGAGACCCAGTACTTC. Residues: CASSSTGLETQYF.

V gene TRBV30 combines with J gene TRBJ1-1; unclear D gene. The CDR3 runs 11 residues. Germline CDR1 reads GTSNPN; CDR2 reads SVGIG (reference sequence). The V end was cut by 5 bases, the J end by 2 bases, with 6 bases between. The CDR3 spells CAWAANTEAFF. The CDR3 nucleotides are TGTGCCTGGGCGGCTAACACTGAAGCTTTCTTT.

The CDR3 loop is CASSVVSSRSYNEQFF. The CDR3 DNA follows: TGTGCCAGCAGCGTAGTATCCAGCAGGTCCTACAATGAGCAGTTCTTC. This sequence joins TRBV9 and TRBJ2-1; D uncertain. Trimming shortened V by 0 bases and J by 1 base, and 11 bases separated the two germline ends. From germline, CDR1 is SGDLS and CDR2 YYNGEE. The CDR3 length is 16 residues.